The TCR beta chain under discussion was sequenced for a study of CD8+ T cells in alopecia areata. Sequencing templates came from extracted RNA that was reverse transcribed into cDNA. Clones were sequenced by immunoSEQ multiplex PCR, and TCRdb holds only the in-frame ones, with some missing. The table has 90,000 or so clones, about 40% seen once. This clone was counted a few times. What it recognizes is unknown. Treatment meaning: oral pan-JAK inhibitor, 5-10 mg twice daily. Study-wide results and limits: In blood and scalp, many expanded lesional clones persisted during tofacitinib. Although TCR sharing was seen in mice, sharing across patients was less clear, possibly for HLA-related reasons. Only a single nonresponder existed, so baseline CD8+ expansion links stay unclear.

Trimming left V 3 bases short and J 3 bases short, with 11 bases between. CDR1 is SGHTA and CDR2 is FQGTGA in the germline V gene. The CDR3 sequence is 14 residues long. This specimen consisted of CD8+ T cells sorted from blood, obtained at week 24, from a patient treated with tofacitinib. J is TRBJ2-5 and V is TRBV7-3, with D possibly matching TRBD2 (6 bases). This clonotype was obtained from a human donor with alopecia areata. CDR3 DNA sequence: TGTGCCAGCAGCTTGACCCCGGGGGAAGAGACCCAGTACTTC. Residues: CASSLTPGEETQYF.